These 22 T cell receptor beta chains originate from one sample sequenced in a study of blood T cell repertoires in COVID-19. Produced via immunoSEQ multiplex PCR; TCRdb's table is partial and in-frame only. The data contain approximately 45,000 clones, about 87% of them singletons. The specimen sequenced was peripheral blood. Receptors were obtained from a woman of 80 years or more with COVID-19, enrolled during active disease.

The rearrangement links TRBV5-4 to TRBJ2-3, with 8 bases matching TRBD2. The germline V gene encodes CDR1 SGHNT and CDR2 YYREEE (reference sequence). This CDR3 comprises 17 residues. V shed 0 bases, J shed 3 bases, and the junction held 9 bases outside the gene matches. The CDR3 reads CASSLAGGPGSTDTQYF. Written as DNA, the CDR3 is TGTGCCAGCAGCTTGGCGGGGGGGCCAGGGTCAACAGATACGCAGTATTTT.

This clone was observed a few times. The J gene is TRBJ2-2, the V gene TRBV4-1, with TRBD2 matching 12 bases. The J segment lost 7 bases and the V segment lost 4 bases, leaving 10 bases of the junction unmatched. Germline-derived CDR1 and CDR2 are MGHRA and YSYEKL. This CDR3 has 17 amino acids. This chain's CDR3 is CASSRKTSGGVSGELFF. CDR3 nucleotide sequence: TGCGCCAGCAGCCGAAAGACTAGCGGGGGAGTCAGCGGGGAGCTGTTTTTT.

The CDR3 nucleotides are TGCAGCGTGGGACATGAGTATGGCTACACCTTC. As protein: CSVGHEYGYTF. The chain carries TRBV29-1 and TRBJ1-2, with a tentative D call TRBD1 (6 bases). The V gene lost 6 bases and the J gene lost 5 bases, with 10 bases spanning the gap. Germline assignment: CDR1 SQVTM and CDR2 ANQGSEA. The CDR3 runs to 11 residues.

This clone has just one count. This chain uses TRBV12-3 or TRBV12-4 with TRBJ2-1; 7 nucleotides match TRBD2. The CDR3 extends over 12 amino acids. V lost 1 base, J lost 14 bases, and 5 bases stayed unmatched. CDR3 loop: CASSLVRGREFF. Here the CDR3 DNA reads TGTGCCAGCAGTTTAGTTCGCGGGAGAGAGTTCTTC.

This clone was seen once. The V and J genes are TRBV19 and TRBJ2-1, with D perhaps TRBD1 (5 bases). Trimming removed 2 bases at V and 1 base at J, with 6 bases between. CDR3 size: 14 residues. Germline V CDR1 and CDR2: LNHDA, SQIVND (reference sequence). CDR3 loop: CASSIQGSYNEQFF. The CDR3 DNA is TGTGCCAGTAGTATACAGGGTTCCTACAATGAGCAGTTCTTC. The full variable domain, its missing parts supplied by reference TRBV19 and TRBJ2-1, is DGGITQSPKYLFRKEGQNVTLSCEQNLNHDAMYWYRQDPGQGLRLIYYSQIVNDFQKGDIAEGYSVSREKKESFPLTVTSAQKNPTAFYLCASSIQGSYNEQFFGPGTRLTVL.

The DNA for the CDR3 is TGTGCCAGCTCACCACCGACGACAGGGGGCGGGGGTTATGAAGATACGCAGTATTTT. As protein: CASSPPTTGGGGYEDTQYF. The chain links TRBV18 to TRBJ2-3; 10 nucleotides align to TRBD1. Germline CDR1 and CDR2: KGHSH and LQKENI. V shed 0 bases, J shed 5 bases, and the junction held 14 bases outside the gene matches. The CDR3 runs 19 residues.

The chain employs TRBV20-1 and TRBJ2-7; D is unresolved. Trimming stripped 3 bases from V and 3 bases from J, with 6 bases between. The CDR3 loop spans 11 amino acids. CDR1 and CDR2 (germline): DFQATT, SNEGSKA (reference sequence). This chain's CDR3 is CSASSRYEQYF. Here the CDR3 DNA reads TGCAGTGCTAGTAGCCGCTACGAGCAGTACTTC.

The CDR3 DNA sequence: TGCGCCAGAAGACCCCACTTTCCTCACAGGGGTGTTGGGGCCAACGTCCTGACTTTC. This encodes CARRPHFPHRGVGANVLTF. The V gene is TRBV5-1, the J gene TRBJ2-6, with 7 bases identical to TRBD1. Germline V CDR1 and CDR2: SGHRS, YFSETQ. The CDR3 has 19 residues. J was trimmed by 3 bases and V by 8 bases; bases with no gene match: 20.

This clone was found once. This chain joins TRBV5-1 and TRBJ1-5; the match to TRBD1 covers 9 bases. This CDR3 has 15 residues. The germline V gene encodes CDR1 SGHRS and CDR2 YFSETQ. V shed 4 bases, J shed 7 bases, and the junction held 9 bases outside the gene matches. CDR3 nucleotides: TGCGCCAGCAGCAAACAGGGGGCGGCAGGACAGCCCCAGCATTTT. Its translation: CASSKQGAAGQPQHF.

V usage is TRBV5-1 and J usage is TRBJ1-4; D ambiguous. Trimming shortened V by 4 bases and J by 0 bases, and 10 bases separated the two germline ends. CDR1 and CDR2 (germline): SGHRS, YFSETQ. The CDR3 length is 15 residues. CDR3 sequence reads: CASSPSATTNEKLFF. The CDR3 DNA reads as TGCGCCAGCAGCCCCTCCGCTACAACTAATGAAAAACTGTTTTTT.

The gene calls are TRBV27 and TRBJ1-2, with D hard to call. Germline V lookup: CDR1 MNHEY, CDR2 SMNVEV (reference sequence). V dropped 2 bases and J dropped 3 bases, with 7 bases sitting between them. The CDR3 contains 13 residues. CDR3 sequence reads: CASSLLADYGYTF. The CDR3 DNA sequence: TGTGCCAGCAGTTTACTGGCAGACTATGGCTACACCTTC.

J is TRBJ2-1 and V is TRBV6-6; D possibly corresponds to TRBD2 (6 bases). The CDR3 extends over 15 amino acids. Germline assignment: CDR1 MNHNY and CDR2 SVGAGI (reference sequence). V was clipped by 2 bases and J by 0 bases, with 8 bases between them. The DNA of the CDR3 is TGTGCCAGCAGTTACGGGGGGAGCTCCTACAATGAGCAGTTCTTC. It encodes CASSYGGSSYNEQFF.

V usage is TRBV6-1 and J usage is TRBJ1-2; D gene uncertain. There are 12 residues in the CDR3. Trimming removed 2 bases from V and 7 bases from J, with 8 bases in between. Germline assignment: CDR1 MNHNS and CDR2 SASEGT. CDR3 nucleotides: TGTGCCAGCAGTGAATATCTCGGTGGCTACACCTTC. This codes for CASSEYLGGYTF.

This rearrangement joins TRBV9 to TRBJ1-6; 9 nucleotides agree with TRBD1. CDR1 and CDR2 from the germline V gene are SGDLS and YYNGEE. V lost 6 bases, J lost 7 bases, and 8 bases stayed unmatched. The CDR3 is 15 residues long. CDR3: CASNQGTGWNSPLHF. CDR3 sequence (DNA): TGTGCCAGCAACCAAGGGACAGGGTGGAATTCACCCCTCCACTTT.

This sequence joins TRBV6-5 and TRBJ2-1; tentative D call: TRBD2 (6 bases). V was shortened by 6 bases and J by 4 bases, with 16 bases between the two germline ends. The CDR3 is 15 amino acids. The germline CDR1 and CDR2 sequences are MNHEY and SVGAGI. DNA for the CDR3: TGTGCCAGCAGGGGGGGTGGAGGGATTTACAATGAGCAGTTCTTC. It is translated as CASRGGGGIYNEQFF.

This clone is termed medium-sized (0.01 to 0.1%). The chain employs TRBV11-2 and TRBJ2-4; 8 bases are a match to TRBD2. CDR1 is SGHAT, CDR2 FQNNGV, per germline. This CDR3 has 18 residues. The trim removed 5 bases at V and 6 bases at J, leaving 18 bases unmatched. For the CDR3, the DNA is TGTGCCAGCAGCCGCGGGTCCACTAGCGGCCCGTCGGGAAACATTCAGTACTTC. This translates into CASSRGSTSGPSGNIQYF.

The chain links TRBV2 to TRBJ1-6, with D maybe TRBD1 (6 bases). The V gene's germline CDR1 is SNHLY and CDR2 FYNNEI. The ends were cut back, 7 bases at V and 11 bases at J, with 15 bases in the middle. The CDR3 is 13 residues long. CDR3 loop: CASKGTMIAPLHF. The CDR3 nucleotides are TGTGCCAGCAAGGGGACAATGATTGCACCCCTCCACTTT.

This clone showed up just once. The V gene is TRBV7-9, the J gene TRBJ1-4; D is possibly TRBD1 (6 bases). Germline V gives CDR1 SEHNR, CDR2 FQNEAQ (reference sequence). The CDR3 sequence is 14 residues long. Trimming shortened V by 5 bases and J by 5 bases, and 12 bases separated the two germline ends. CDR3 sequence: CASSTTGLNEKLFF. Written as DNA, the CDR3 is TGTGCCAGCAGCACGACAGGCCTAAATGAAAAACTGTTTTTT. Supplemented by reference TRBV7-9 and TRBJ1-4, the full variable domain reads DTGVSQNPRHKITKRGQNVTFRCDPISEHNRLYWYRQTLGQGPEFLTYFQNEAQLEKSRLLSDRFSAERPKGSFSTLEIQRTEQGDSAMYLCASSTTGLNEKLFFGSGTQLSVL.

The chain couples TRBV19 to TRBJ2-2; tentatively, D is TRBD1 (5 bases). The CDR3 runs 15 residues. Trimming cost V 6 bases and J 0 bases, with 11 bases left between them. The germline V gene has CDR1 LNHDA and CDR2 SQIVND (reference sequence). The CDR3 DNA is TGTGCCAGTAGCACCCAGGGTACGAACACCGGGGAGCTGTTTTTT. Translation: CASSTQGTNTGELFF.

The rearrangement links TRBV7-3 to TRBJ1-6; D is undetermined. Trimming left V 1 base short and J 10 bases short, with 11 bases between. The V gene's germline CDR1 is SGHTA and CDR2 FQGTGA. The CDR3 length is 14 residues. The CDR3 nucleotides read TGTGCCAGCAGCTTAAGGTCTGGCGGATCACCCCTCCACTTT. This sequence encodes CASSLRSGGSPLHF.

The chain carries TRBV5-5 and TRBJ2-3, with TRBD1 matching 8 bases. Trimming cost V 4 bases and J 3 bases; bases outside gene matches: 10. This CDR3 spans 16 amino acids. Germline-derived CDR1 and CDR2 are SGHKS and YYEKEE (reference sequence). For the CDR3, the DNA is TGTGCCAGCAGCCGGGACGGACAGGGACGGACAGATACGCAGTATTTT. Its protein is CASSRDGQGRTDTQYF. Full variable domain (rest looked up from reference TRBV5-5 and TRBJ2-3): DAGVTQSPTHLIKTRGQQVTLRCSPISGHKSVSWYQQVLGQGPQFIFQYYEKEERGRGNFPDRFSARQFPNYSSELNVNALLLGDSALYLCASSRDGQGRTDTQYFGPGTRLTVL.

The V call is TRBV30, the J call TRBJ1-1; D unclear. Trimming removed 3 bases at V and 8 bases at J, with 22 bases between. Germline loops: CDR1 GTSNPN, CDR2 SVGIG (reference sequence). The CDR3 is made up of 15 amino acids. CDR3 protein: CAWSQLSGWSGEAFF. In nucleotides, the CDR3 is TGTGCCTGGAGCCAACTGAGCGGCTGGAGCGGGGAAGCTTTCTTT.